This TCR beta chain was retrieved from a study of CD8 T cells in ankylosing spondylitis (dated by TCRdb to 2017 to 2019). At the level of the whole study: The study profiled T cell receptor beta repertoires in healthy donors and ankylosing spondylitis patients to find disease-linked TCR variants. In total, the full study cohort was made up of roughly 110 healthy donors and 25 ankylosing spondylitis patients. Samples of peripheral blood were taken, and for ankylosing spondylitis patients, synovial fluid was collected as well.

Sequencing instrument: Illumina HiSeq 2500. Quantitative 5'-RACE with molecular barcodes was the method used to prepare the TCR beta libraries. The study's processing was this. A new computational method, built on a probabilistic model of VDJ rearrangement, was used to identify disease-linked TCR variants. TCRdb's own reprocessing of the public reads used fastp at Q25 and MiXCR and kept productive beta chains. A single entry per CDR3 protein holds the most common genes and DNA from its merged rows. In this record, the V and J calls reflect TCRdb's handling and not the investigators' own analysis. This sample is represented by some 220,000 distinct CDR3 sequences; approximately 10% of them were singletons. 2.6% of the sample rests with the top ten. The full study reports these points: A TCR beta motif of eight highly homologous amino acid variants appeared characteristic of blood from ankylosing spondylitis patients. Some TCR beta motif variants had previously been reported in synovial fluid and blood of reactive arthritis patients, which suggested common disease-initiation mechanisms. Significant enrichment of the disease-linked clones was reported in matched synovial fluid samples from ankylosing spondylitis patients. The disease-linked clones had a CD8+ phenotype and were found at relatively low frequencies in peripheral blood.

In the case of this clonotype: Its specific antigen is unknown. There are no base qualities to consult, and no much larger clone falls within one base.

The V end loses 4 bases and the J end loses 4 bases, and a stretch of 16 bases separates them. According to the germline V gene, CDR1 reads MGHDK and CDR2 reads SYGVNS. The CDR3 measures 15 amino acids from cysteine to phenylalanine. Only the CDR3 part of the read is kept: 45 bases, read in frame from the first base. The V and J segments used are TRBV25-1 and TRBJ2-5; the D call is possibly TRBD1 or TRBD2, each sharing 7 bases. The receptor was isolated from a male donor with ankylosing spondylitis or in good health (not recorded which). Sequencing was done on a sample of blood, either unsorted or a sorted T cell fraction (not recorded which). Here the CDR3 is given as CASSATGRVGETQYF. The DNA reads as follows: TGTGCCAGCAGTGCGACAGGGAGGGTCGGAGAGACCCAGTACTTC.